This TCR beta chain was recorded in a study of blood T cell repertoires in COVID-19. Data came from immunoSEQ multiplex PCR; TCRdb stores just in-frame clones and leaves some out. The table lists roughly 260,000 clones, roughly 87% of them singletons. V was trimmed by 1 base and J by 0 bases, leaving 7 bases between them. The CDR3 is 16 amino acids. Germline-derived CDR1 and CDR2 are LGHNA and YNFKEQ. Material: PBMCs or T cells enriched from blood (not recorded which). This chain uses TRBV4-2 with TRBJ2-6; D not resolved. This clonotype was sampled from a woman aged 25 to 39 with acute COVID-19. DNA for the CDR3: TGTGCCAGCAGCCAAGTGGCAGACTCTGGGGCCAACGTCCTGACTTTC. Protein sequence: CASSQVADSGANVLTF.